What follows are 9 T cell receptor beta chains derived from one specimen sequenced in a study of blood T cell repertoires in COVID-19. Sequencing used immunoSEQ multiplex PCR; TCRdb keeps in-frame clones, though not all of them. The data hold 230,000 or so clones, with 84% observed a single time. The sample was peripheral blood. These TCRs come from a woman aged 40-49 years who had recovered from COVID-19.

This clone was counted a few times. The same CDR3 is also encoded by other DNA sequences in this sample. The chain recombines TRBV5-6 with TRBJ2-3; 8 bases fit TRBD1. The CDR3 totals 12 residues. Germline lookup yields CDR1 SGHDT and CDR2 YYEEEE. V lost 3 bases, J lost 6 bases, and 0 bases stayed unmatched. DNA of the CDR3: TGTGCCAGCAGCTGGGACAGGGATACGCAGTATTTT. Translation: CASSWDRDTQYF.

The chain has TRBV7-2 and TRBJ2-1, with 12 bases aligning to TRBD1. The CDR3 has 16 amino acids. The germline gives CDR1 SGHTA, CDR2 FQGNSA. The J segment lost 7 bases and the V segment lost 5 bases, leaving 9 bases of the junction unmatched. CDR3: CASSTLRDRGRNEQFF. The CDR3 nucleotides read TGTGCCAGCAGCACCCTCCGGGACAGGGGGCGGAATGAGCAGTTCTTC.

The CDR3 sequence is CASSAGLGTVNTEAFF. CDR3 DNA: TGTGCCAGCAGCGCAGGACTAGGGACGGTGAACACTGAAGCTTTCTTT. This rearrangement joins TRBV14 to TRBJ1-1; D possibly corresponds to TRBD1 (5 bases). Germline CDR1 and CDR2: SGHDN and FVKESK. Trimming removed 5 bases from V and 0 bases from J, with 16 bases in between. The CDR3 spans 16 residues.

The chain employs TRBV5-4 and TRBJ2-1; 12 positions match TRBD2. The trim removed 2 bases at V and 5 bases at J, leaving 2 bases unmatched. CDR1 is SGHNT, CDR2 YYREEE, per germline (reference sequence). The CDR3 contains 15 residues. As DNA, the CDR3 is TGTGCCAGCAGCTTACCTAGCGGGGGGGACAATGAGCAGTTCTTC. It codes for CASSLPSGGDNEQFF.

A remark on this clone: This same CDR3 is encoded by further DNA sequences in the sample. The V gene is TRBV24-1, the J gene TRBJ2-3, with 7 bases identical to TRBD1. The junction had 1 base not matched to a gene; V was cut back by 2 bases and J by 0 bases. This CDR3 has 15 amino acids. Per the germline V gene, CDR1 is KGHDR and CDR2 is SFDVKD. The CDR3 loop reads CATSDWTGSTDTQYF. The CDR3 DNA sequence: TGTGCCACCAGTGATTGGACAGGAAGCACAGATACGCAGTATTTT.

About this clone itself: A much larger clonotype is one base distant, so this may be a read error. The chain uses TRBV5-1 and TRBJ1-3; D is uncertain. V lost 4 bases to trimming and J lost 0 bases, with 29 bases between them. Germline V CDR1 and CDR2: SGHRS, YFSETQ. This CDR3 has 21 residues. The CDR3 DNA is TGCGCCAGCAGCAAATATGAGGTGGCAGAGGGCTTCGTGGGCTCTGGAAACACCATATATTTT. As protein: CASSKYEVAEGFVGSGNTIYF.

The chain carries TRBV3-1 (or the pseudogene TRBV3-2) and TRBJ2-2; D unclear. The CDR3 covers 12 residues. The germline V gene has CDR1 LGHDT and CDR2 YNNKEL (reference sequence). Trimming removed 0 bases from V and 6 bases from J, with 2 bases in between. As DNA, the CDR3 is TGTGCCAGCAGCCAAGACTCCGGGGAGCTGTTTTTT. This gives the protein CASSQDSGELFF.

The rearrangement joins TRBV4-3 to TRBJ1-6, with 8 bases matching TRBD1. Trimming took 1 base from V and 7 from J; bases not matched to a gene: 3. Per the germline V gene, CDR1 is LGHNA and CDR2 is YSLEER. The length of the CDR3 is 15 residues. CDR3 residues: CASSQVHRGNSPLHF. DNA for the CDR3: TGCGCCAGCAGCCAAGTACACAGGGGGAATTCACCCCTCCACTTT.

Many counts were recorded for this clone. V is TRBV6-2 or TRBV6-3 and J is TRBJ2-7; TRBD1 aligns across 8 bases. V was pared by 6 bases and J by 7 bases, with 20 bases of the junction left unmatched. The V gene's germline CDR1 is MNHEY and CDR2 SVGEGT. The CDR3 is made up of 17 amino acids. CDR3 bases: TGTGCCAGCAGCCCCCTGCCGACAGGGGCTAAAAGAGGGGAGCAGTACTTC. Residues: CASSPLPTGAKRGEQYF.